Shown below are 22 T cell receptor beta chains from a single sample sequenced in a study of T-cell memory formation after mild COVID-19. TCRdb passed the 5' RACE reads through MiXCR, listing each CDR3 protein once. The sample holds over 15,000 distinct CDR3 sequences, 20% to 30% seen once. The source material was PBMCs or a T cell subset sorted from them (not recorded which). These receptors came from a man aged 18-30 years who had mild COVID-19 (a few samples of this study predate the infection). Cell type and time point are not known.

The V call is TRBV11-2, the J call TRBJ2-1, with 9 positions matching TRBD2. Trimming cost V 3 bases and J 7 bases; bases outside gene matches: 4. The CDR3 extends over 14 amino acids. The germline V gene encodes CDR1 SGHAT and CDR2 FQNNGV. The CDR3 sequence is CASSFRGGGNEQFF. The CDR3 DNA reads TGTGCCAGCAGCTTCCGCGGGGGGGGAAATGAGCAGTTCTTC.

This clonotype was recorded a few times. This rearrangement joins TRBV18 to TRBJ1-3; D not certain. The CDR3 has 16 residues. Germline V CDR1 and CDR2: KGHSH, LQKENI. V shed 3 bases and J shed 0 bases, with 12 bases lying between them. The CDR3 nucleotides are TGTGCCAGCTCACCCCGGACGGGTTCCTCTGGAAACACCATATATTTT. The encoded protein is CASSPRTGSSGNTIYF.

This clonotype was seen at least ten times. This rearrangement joins TRBV27 to TRBJ2-3; D gene uncertain. Germline V CDR1 and CDR2: MNHEY, SMNVEV (reference sequence). This CDR3 comprises 15 residues. The V gene lost 8 bases and the J gene lost 3 bases, with 18 bases spanning the gap. The CDR3, as DNA: TGTGCCAGCGCCAACATTGTCCACTTAACAGATACGCAGTATTTT. Amino acids: CASANIVHLTDTQYF.

This clonotype came up many times. This chain joins TRBV6-2 or TRBV6-3 and TRBJ1-1; 10 nucleotides agree with TRBD1. The CDR3 extends over 16 amino acids. Germline V gives CDR1 MNHEY, CDR2 SVGEGT. Trimming removed 5 bases from V and 8 bases from J; junction bases left unmatched: 14. The CDR3 is CASSRTGPGQGTEAFF. DNA for the CDR3: TGTGCCAGCAGTCGAACTGGGCCGGGACAGGGGACCGAAGCTTTCTTT.

There are many counts of this clonotype. This chain uses TRBV12-3 or TRBV12-4 with TRBJ2-1, with a tentative D call TRBD1 (5 bases). Trimming left V 6 bases short and J 2 bases short, with 14 bases between. This CDR3 is built from 15 residues. The CDR3 spells CASSSDSFPYNEQFF. The DNA of the CDR3 is TGTGCCAGCAGCTCCGACAGTTTTCCCTACAATGAGCAGTTCTTC.

The sample holds many counts of this clonotype. The junction differs from germline at one of its ends, possibly a read error. V and J are TRBV7-7 and TRBJ2-1; 11 bases fit TRBD2. CDR1 is SSHAT and CDR2 is FNYEAQ in the germline V gene (reference sequence). CDR3 size: 15 residues. The CDR3 DNA follows: TGTGCTAGCAGCTCGGGACTAGCGGTCTACAATGAGCAGTTCTTC. It translates to CASSSGLAVYNEQFF.

The rearrangement links TRBV12-3 or TRBV12-4 to TRBJ2-2, with 7 nucleotides matching TRBD2. The V and J ends lost 6 bases and 7 bases, in that order; junction bases with no gene match: 2. This CDR3 has 12 amino acids. The CDR3 region is CASSTSVGELFF. The DNA of the CDR3 is TGTGCCAGCAGCACTAGCGTCGGGGAGCTGTTTTTT.

The chain carries TRBV11-2 and TRBJ2-7, with 15 bases aligning to TRBD2. Germline CDR1 and CDR2: SGHAT and FQNNGV. Losses at the gene ends were 5 bases for V and 3 bases for J; bases not matched to a gene: 5. The CDR3 has 16 residues. CDR3 sequence reads: CASSRGLAGGLYEQYF. CDR3 in DNA: TGTGCCAGCAGCAGGGGACTAGCGGGAGGACTCTACGAGCAGTACTTC.

This clonotype was seen at least ten times. The chain employs TRBV12-3 or TRBV12-4 and TRBJ1-1, with 7 bases that match TRBD1. The CDR3 totals 15 residues. J lost 0 bases, V lost 6 bases, and 7 bases had no gene match. CDR3 DNA sequence: TGTGCCAGCAGCCGAGAGGACAGGCTGAACACTGAAGCTTTCTTT. Translating gives CASSREDRLNTEAFF.

In this sample, this clonotype turned up a few times. This chain uses TRBV5-6 with TRBJ1-2; unclear D gene. Germline CDR1 and CDR2: SGHDT and YYEEEE. This CDR3 contains 13 residues. V was shortened by 4 bases and J by 0 bases, with 7 bases between the two germline ends. The CDR3 DNA sequence: TGTGCCAGCAGCCTGCAGGCTAACTATGGCTACACCTTC. It encodes CASSLQANYGYTF.

This clonotype showed up many times. The rearrangement uses TRBV12-3 or TRBV12-4 and TRBJ1-1; the D gene is possibly TRBD1 (6 bases). The CDR3 is 13 residues long. The ends were cut back, 2 bases at V and 4 bases at J, with 8 bases in the middle. CDR3 in amino acids: CASSLTGFTEAFF. The CDR3 region has the DNA TGTGCCAGCAGTTTAACAGGGTTCACTGAAGCTTTCTTT.

This clonotype was counted at least ten times. The genes are TRBV7-8 and TRBJ1-5; D perhaps matches TRBD1 (6 bases). The CDR3 totals 18 residues. Germline V gives CDR1 SGHVS, CDR2 FQNEAQ. V was clipped by 5 bases and J by 0 bases, with 20 bases between them. CDR3 DNA: TGTGCCAGCAGCCCTAGAACCGACAGGTCCGGTAGCAATCAGCCCCAGCATTTT. It is translated as CASSPRTDRSGSNQPQHF. Looking up the rest from reference TRBV7-8 and TRBJ1-5 gives the full variable domain: GAGVSQSPRYKVAKRGQDVALRCDPISGHVSLFWYQQALGQGPEFLTYFQNEAQLDKSGLPSDRFFAERPEGSVSTLKIQRTQQEDSAVYLCASSPRTDRSGSNQPQHFGDGTRLSIL.

This clonotype was recorded at least ten times. This chain uses TRBV5-5 with TRBJ1-1; the match to TRBD1 covers 7 bases. The CDR3 consists of 15 residues. In germline, CDR1 is SGHKS, CDR2 YYEKEE (reference sequence). Trimming at V came to 7 bases and at J to 2 bases, leaving 11 bases not matched to a gene. The CDR3 DNA reads as TGTGCCAGCGGGACTCCACAGGGGTACAACACTGAAGCTTTCTTT. Protein product: CASGTPQGYNTEAFF.

The rearrangement links TRBV6-2 or TRBV6-3 to TRBJ2-7; D gene ambiguous. V was pared by 5 bases and J by 0 bases, with 11 bases between. Germline V lookup: CDR1 MNHEY, CDR2 SVGEGT. The length of the CDR3 is 14 residues. CDR3 DNA sequence: TGTGCCAGCAGTATGGTGGGCCCCTCCTACGAGCAGTACTTC. Protein: CASSMVGPSYEQYF.

This clonotype was observed many times. This chain connects TRBV6-2 or TRBV6-3 to TRBJ2-1, with no clear D. V shed 11 bases and J shed 2 bases, with 16 bases lying between them. This CDR3 spans 14 amino acids. Germline V gene lookup returns CDR1 MNHEY and CDR2 SVGEGT. The CDR3 nucleotides read TGTGCCGGCAATGATGAAGGTCCCTACAATGAGCAGTTCTTC. Its translation: CAGNDEGPYNEQFF.

The rearrangement joins TRBV7-6 to TRBJ1-2; 8 nucleotides agree with TRBD1. Germline V gene sequence: CDR1 SGHVS, CDR2 FNYEAQ. V dropped 4 bases and J dropped 8; count of bases not matched to a gene: 6. This CDR3 contains 13 residues. CDR3 DNA: TGTGCCAGCAGCTCCGCAGGGACAGGCGGCTACACCTTC. Protein: CASSSAGTGGYTF.

V gene TRBV28 combines with J gene TRBJ2-7, with TRBD1 identical over 7 bases. CDR1 and CDR2 from the germline V gene are MDHEN and SYDVKM. CDR3 length: 13 residues. CDR3 region: CASSGSRDSRDRV. CDR3 DNA: TGTGCCAGCAGTGGTTCCCGGGACAGCCGGGACCGCGTC.

This rearrangement joins TRBV11-2 to TRBJ1-4; no firm D call. CDR3 length equals 14 residues. Germline CDR1 and CDR2: SGHAT and FQNNGV. V lost 5 bases and J 5 bases, leaving 12 bases between the germline ends. The CDR3 loop reads CASSPLFWNEKLFF. For the CDR3, the DNA is TGTGCCAGCAGCCCCCTCTTCTGGAATGAAAAACTGTTTTTT.

V is TRBV12-3 or TRBV12-4 and J is TRBJ2-3; 7 bases are shared with TRBD2. V trimming: 0 bases; J trimming: 0 bases; junction bases outside the gene matches: 6. This CDR3 contains 17 residues. The CDR3 DNA follows: TGTGCCAGCAGTTTAGCGGGGAGGGGTCCTAGCACAGATACGCAGTATTTT. This sequence encodes CASSLAGRGPSTDTQYF.

The chain combines TRBV1 with TRBJ2-5; the DNA was not used to check the table's D call, TRBD1. TRBV1 is classified as a pseudogene. The CDR3 length is 15 residues. The CDR3 nucleotides read TGCACCAGCAGCCACCATGGTCCCCTCAGAGGGACCCAGTACTTC. Its protein is CTSSHHGPLRGTQYF.

This clonotype was detected only a few times. The chain recombines TRBV11-2 with TRBJ2-7; 7 positions agree with TRBD1. V shed 4 bases, J shed 0 bases, and the junction held 3 bases outside the gene matches. CDR3 size: 14 residues. The germline V gene has CDR1 SGHAT and CDR2 FQNNGV. Here the CDR3 DNA reads TGTGCCAGCAGCTACCGGGACAGCTCCTACGAGCAGTACGTC. Translated: CASSYRDSSYEQYV.

J is TRBJ1-2 and V is TRBV6-2 or TRBV6-3, with D unclear. Germline V gives CDR1 MNHEY, CDR2 SVGEGT. The CDR3 is made up of 16 amino acids. The ends were cut back, 0 bases at V and 4 bases at J, with 15 bases in the middle. CDR3 sequence: CASSYSSQMDGYGYTF. CDR3 coding DNA: TGTGCCAGCAGTTACTCATCCCAGATGGATGGCTATGGCTACACCTTC.